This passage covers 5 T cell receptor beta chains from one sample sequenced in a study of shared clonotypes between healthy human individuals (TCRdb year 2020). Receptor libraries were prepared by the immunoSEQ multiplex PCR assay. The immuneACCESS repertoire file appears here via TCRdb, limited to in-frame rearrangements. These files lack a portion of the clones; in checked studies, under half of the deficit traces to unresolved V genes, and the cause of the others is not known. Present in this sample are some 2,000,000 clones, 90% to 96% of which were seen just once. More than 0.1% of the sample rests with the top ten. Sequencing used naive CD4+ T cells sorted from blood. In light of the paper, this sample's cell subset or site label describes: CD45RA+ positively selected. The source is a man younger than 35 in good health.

This CDR3 is CASSLVQMNTEAFF. In DNA, the CDR3 is TGTGCCAGCAGCTTAGTACAAATGAACACTGAAGCTTTCTTT. This chain joins TRBV7-2 and TRBJ1-1; D remains ambiguous. The CDR3 runs to 14 residues. The germline CDR1 and CDR2 sequences are SGHTA and FQGNSA. V lost 1 base to trimming and J lost 0 bases, with 6 bases between them.

The CDR3 DNA is TGTGCCAGCAGCCTTCAGGGCCGGAACACCGGGGAGCTGTTTTTT. Protein sequence: CASSLQGRNTGELFF. V gene TRBV14 combines with J gene TRBJ2-2; tentatively, D is TRBD1 (5 bases). Trimming cost V 4 bases and J 1 base, with 10 bases left between them. Germline loops: CDR1 SGHDN, CDR2 FVKESK. The CDR3 spans 15 residues.

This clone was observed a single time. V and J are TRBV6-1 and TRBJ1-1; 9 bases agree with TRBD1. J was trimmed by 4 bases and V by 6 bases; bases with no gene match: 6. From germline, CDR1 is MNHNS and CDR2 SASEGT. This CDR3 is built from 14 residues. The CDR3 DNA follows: TGTGCCAGCAGGGCACAGGGGGCGGGCACTGAAGCTTTCTTT. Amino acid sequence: CASRAQGAGTEAFF.

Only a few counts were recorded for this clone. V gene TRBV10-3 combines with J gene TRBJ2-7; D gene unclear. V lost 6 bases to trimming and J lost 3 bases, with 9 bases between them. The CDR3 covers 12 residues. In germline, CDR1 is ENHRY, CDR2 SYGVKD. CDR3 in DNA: TGTGCCATCAGCCTGACTCTCTACGAGCAGTACTTC. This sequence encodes CAISLTLYEQYF.

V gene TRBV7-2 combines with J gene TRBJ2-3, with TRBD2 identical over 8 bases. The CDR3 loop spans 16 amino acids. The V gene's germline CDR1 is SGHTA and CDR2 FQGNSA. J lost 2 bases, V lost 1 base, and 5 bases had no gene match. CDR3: CASSLGGAGVTDTQYF. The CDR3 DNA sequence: TGTGCCAGCAGCTTAGGGGGAGCGGGGGTCACAGATACGCAGTATTTT.